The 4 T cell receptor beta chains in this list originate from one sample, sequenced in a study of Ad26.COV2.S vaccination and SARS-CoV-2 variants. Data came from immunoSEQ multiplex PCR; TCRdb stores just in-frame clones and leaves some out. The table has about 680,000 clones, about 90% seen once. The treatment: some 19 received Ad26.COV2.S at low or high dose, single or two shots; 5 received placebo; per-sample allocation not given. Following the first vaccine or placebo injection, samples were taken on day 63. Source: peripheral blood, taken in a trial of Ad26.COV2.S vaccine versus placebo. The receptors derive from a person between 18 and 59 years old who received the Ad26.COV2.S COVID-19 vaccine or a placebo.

CDR3 sequence (DNA): TGTGCCTGGAGTGTAACGGGCGGGATCGCGGCTTTCTTT. It translates to CAWSVTGGIAAFF. The genes are TRBV30 and TRBJ1-1; D ambiguous. The CDR3 sequence is 13 residues long. Trimming removed 0 bases at V and 11 bases at J, with 16 bases between. Germline loops: CDR1 GTSNPN, CDR2 SVGIG (reference sequence).

CDR3 DNA sequence: TGTGCCACCAGCAGAGAACTTCCAGCGGATCCGTACAATGAGCAGTTCTTC. Translation gives CATSRELPADPYNEQFF. The gene calls are TRBV15 and TRBJ2-1, with a weak D call TRBD2 (5 bases). The germline V and J ends were trimmed by 0 bases and 4 bases, with 16 bases remaining between them. CDR3 length equals 17 residues. In germline, CDR1 is LNHNV, CDR2 YYDKDF (reference sequence).

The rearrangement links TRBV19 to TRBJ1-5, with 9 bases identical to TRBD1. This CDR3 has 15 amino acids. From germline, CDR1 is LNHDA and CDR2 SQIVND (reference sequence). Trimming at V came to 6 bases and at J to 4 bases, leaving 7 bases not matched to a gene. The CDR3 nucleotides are TGTGCCAGTAGCCCCAGGGGACAGGGTAATCAGCCCCAGCATTTT. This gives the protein CASSPRGQGNQPQHF.

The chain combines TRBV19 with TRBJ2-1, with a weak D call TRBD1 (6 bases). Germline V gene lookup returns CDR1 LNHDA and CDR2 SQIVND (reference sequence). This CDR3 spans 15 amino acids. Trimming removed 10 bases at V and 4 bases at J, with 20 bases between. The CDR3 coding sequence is TGTGCCACCACTAGAAAGGGGGACCCTTACAATGAGCAGTTCTTC. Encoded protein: CATTRKGDPYNEQFF. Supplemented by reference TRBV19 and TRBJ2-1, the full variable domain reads DGGITQSPKYLFRKEGQNVTLSCEQNLNHDAMYWYRQDPGQGLRLIYYSQIVNDFQKGDIAEGYSVSREKKESFPLTVTSAQKNPTAFYLCATTRKGDPYNEQFFGPGTRLTVL.